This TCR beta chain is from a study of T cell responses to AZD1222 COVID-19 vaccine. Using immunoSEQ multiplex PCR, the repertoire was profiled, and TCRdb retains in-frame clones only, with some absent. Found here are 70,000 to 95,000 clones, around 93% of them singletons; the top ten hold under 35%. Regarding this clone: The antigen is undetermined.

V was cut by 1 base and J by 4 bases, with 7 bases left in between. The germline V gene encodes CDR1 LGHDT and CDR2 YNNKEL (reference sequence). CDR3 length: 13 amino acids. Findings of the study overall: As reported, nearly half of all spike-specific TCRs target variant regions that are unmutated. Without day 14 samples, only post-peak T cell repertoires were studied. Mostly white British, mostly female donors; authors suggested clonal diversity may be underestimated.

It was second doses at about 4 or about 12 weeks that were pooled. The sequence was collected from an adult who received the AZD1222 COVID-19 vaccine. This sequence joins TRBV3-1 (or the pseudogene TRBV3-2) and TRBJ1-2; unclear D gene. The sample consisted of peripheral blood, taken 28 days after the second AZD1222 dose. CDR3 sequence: CASSQASGYGYTF. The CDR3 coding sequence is TGTGCCAGCAGCCAAGCGAGCGGCTATGGCTACACCTTC.